This TCR beta chain was identified in a study of control samples from healthy donors and cancer patients. Sequencing was performed with immunoSEQ multiplex PCR; in TCRdb, only in-frame clones are kept and a portion is missing. The sample includes 78,000 or so clones, about 88% of them seen just once. Trimming pared 2 bases from V and 2 bases from J, leaving 7 bases between. The CDR3 is 14 residues long. Germline CDR1 and CDR2: SGHDT and YYEEEE. The sequenced sample was blood. This chain joins TRBV5-6 and TRBJ2-2, with D tentatively TRBD1 or TRBD2 (6 bases each). The source is a woman aged 45-65 years in good health. The CDR3 is CASSFGGNTGELFF. The DNA for the CDR3 is TGTGCCAGCAGCTTCGGGGGCAACACCGGGGAGCTGTTTTTT.